These 12 T cell receptor beta chains share one sample of origin, sequenced in a study of graft-versus-host responses after intestinal transplantation. The data were produced by immunoSEQ multiplex PCR, yet TCRdb's version contains in-frame clones alone and is incomplete. The sample has some 130,000 clones, 90% to 95% seen once. Their target antigens are unknown. This sample comprised unstimulated CD4+ T cells sorted from spleen or lymph node cells, obtained before intestinal transplant. These receptor sequences come from a human donor who received an intestinal transplant.

This clone appeared a few times. V and J are TRBV5-6 and TRBJ2-7, with no clear D. CDR3 length: 11 amino acids. The germline V gene encodes CDR1 SGHDT and CDR2 YYEEEE. V was trimmed by 2 bases and J by 4 bases, leaving 4 bases between them. CDR3 bases: TGTGCCAGCAGCTTTGAGTACGAGCAGTACTTC. Its translation is CASSFEYEQYF.

V gene TRBV9 combines with J gene TRBJ2-1; no definite D call. The CDR3 has 15 amino acids. The V gene's germline CDR1 is SGDLS and CDR2 YYNGEE. V was shortened by 0 bases and J by 0 bases, with 7 bases between the two germline ends. In nucleotides, the CDR3 is TGTGCCAGCAGCGTAGGTTCTAGCTCCTACAATGAGCAGTTCTTC. This encodes CASSVGSSSYNEQFF.

This chain connects TRBV21-1 to TRBJ1-4; the table assigns TRBD1, which was not confirmed against the DNA. TRBV21-1 is assigned pseudogene status. The CDR3 spans 17 residues. The chain's CDR3 is CASSNRDRGGEDEKLFF. The CDR3 nucleotides read TGTGCCAGCAGCAACCGGGACAGGGGTGGGGAGGATGAAAAACTGTTTTTT.

The chain has TRBV11-2 and TRBJ1-2, with D unclear. V was clipped by 0 bases and J by 4 bases, with 9 bases between them. This CDR3 contains 14 residues. Germline loops: CDR1 SGHAT, CDR2 FQNNGV. The CDR3 reads CASSLDPTSYGYTF. For the CDR3, the DNA is TGTGCCAGCAGCTTAGATCCGACCTCCTATGGCTACACCTTC.

The chain employs TRBV7-9 and TRBJ2-7, with 8 bases matching TRBD1. The CDR3 consists of 14 residues. With V trimmed by 3 bases and J by 5 bases, 6 bases remained unmatched. CDR1 and CDR2 from the germline V gene are SEHNR and FQNEAQ (reference sequence). DNA for the CDR3: TGTGCCAGCAGCTTCGGACAGGGTATCGACGAGCAGTACTTC. Protein product: CASSFGQGIDEQYF.

The V and J genes are TRBV6-6 and TRBJ1-2; D is ambiguous. CDR1 is MNHNY and CDR2 is SVGAGI in the germline V gene (reference sequence). The CDR3 is made up of 14 amino acids. V lost 6 bases and J 7 bases, leaving 18 bases between the germline ends. CDR3 sequence reads: CASRKRQLTTGYTF. CDR3 DNA: TGTGCCAGCAGGAAAAGGCAACTCACGACTGGCTACACCTTC.

The rearrangement uses TRBV5-1 and TRBJ2-1, with 7 positions matching TRBD1. V shed 3 bases and J 5 bases; nucleotides not matched to a gene: 5. The CDR3 consists of 14 residues. Germline CDR1 and CDR2: SGHRS and YFSETQ. The CDR3 DNA is TGCGCCAGCAGCTCTACGGGACAGAACAATGAGCAGTTCTTC. This encodes CASSSTGQNNEQFF.

This clone was seen a few times. This chain uses TRBV5-1 with TRBJ1-3; D ambiguous. Germline loops: CDR1 SGHRS, CDR2 YFSETQ. V lost 4 bases, J lost 4 bases, and 12 bases lay in between. The CDR3 sequence is 14 residues long. For the CDR3, the DNA is TGCGCCAGCAGCGTGGACGGTTCCGGAAACACCATATATTTT. Translation gives CASSVDGSGNTIYF.

This rearrangement joins TRBV10-3 to TRBJ1-3; D unclear. V was trimmed by 2 bases and J by 0 bases, leaving 5 bases between them. Germline V gene sequence: CDR1 ENHRY, CDR2 SYGVKD. This CDR3 is built from 14 residues. This CDR3 reads CAISEMSSGNTIYF. The DNA of the CDR3 is TGTGCCATCAGTGAGATGAGCTCTGGAAACACCATATATTTT.

CDR3 loop: CASSPGGPEAFF. In nucleotides, the CDR3 is TGTGCCAGCAGCCCAGGGGGCCCTGAAGCTTTCTTT. V and J are TRBV7-3 and TRBJ1-1; TRBD1 matches 8 bases. This CDR3 comprises 12 residues. The germline V gene encodes CDR1 SGHTA and CDR2 FQGTGA. Trimming cost V 5 bases and J 6 bases; bases outside gene matches: 2.

CDR3 residues: CASGVAAYNEQFF. CDR3 coding DNA: TGTGCCAGCGGAGTGGCAGCTTACAATGAGCAGTTCTTC. The chain uses TRBV11-2 and TRBJ2-1; D ambiguous. The germline V and J ends were trimmed by 8 bases and 4 bases, with 12 bases remaining between them. The CDR3 length is 13 residues. Germline assignment: CDR1 SGHAT and CDR2 FQNNGV.

The V and J genes are TRBV25-1 and TRBJ2-3; D is unresolved. V lost 0 bases and J lost 0, with 4 bases in between. The CDR3 spans 14 residues. Per the germline V gene, CDR1 is MGHDK and CDR2 is SYGVNS. CDR3 sequence (DNA): TGTGCCAGCAGTGAATATCTGAGCACAGATACGCAGTATTTT. Its translation is CASSEYLSTDTQYF.